These 8 T cell receptor beta chains came from one sample sequenced in a study of ipilimumab plus nivolumab after autologous stem cell transplantation. Repertoires were generated with immunoSEQ multiplex PCR, while TCRdb's copy carries only in-frame clones and drops some. The table lists 43,000 or so clones, about 88% of them singletons. The sequenced sample was PBMCs, obtained in a trial of ipilimumab plus nivolumab as post-transplant consolidation. These TCRs come from a male donor with multiple myeloma.

The chain has TRBV7-2 and TRBJ1-2, with TRBD1 matching over 7 bases. Germline CDR1 and CDR2: SGHTA and FQGNSA. V lost 2 bases, J lost 3 bases, and 6 bases stayed unmatched. CDR3 length: 15 amino acids. The CDR3 bases are TGTGCCAGCAGCTTATGGCCGGGGACAGACTATGGCTACACCTTC. Amino acids: CASSLWPGTDYGYTF.

The chain is built from TRBV7-3 and TRBJ2-5; no clear D gene. V lost 2 bases and J 9 bases, leaving 7 bases between the germline ends. The CDR3 spans 11 residues. Germline V lookup: CDR1 SGHTA, CDR2 FQGTGA. The CDR3 loop is CASSLSGPQYF. CDR3 DNA: TGTGCCAGCAGCTTATCCGGGCCCCAGTACTTC. Full variable domain (rest looked up from reference TRBV7-3 and TRBJ2-5): GAGVSQTPSNKVTEKGKYVELRCDPISGHTALYWYRQSLGQGPEFLIYFQGTGAADDSGLPNDRFFAVRPEGSVSTLKIQRTERGDSAVYLCASSLSGPQYFGPGTRLLVL.

J is TRBJ1-5 and V is TRBV5-4; a possible D gene is TRBD1 (5 bases). The CDR3 runs to 15 residues. Trimming removed 3 bases at V and 5 bases at J, with 15 bases between. The germline gives CDR1 SGHNT, CDR2 YYREEE (reference sequence). The CDR3 DNA reads TGTGCCAGCAGCTCCAAGGGGCAGGGTGATCAGCCCCAGCATTTT. As protein: CASSSKGQGDQPQHF. Complete variable domain (other parts from reference TRBV5-4 and TRBJ1-5): ETGVTQSPTHLIKTRGQQVTLRCSSQSGHNTVSWYQQALGQGPQFIFQYYREEENGRGNFPPRFSGLQFPNYSSELNVNALELDDSALYLCASSSKGQGDQPQHFGDGTRLSIL.

The CDR3 bases are TGTGCCAGCAGCGTTAGCGGGAGCTCCCGTCAAAAAAACAATGAGCAGTTCTTC. Amino acids: CASSVSGSSRQKNNEQFF. The chain employs TRBV7-3 and TRBJ2-1; 9 nucleotides agree with TRBD2. The junction had 16 bases not matched to a gene; V was cut back by 5 bases and J by 5 bases. This CDR3 region has 18 residues. Germline CDR1 SGHTA, CDR2 FQGTGA.

The rearrangement links TRBV6-6 to TRBJ1-4; 7 bases fit TRBD1. This CDR3 contains 14 residues. Trimming at V came to 2 bases and at J to 5 bases, leaving 2 bases not matched to a gene. Germline V gene lookup returns CDR1 MNHNY and CDR2 SVGAGI (reference sequence). This CDR3 reads CASSYRGRNEKLFF. The CDR3 nucleotides read TGTGCCAGCAGTTACAGGGGGCGGAATGAAAAACTGTTTTTT.

This clone appeared a single time. The rearrangement uses TRBV7-2 and TRBJ2-1, with 10 bases fitting TRBD2. Germline values: CDR1 SGHTA, CDR2 FQGNSA. CDR3 length equals 15 residues. J lost 14 bases, V lost 5 bases, and 15 bases had no gene match. The CDR3 here is CASSPPSGRFSGEFF. Here the CDR3 DNA reads TGTGCCAGCAGCCCCCCTAGCGGGAGATTTTCAGGCGAGTTCTTC.

The J gene is TRBJ1-2, the V gene TRBV7-9, with D maybe TRBD1 (5 bases). This CDR3 spans 14 amino acids. CDR1 SEHNR and CDR2 FQNEAQ come from the germline V gene (reference sequence). Between the trimmed V and J ends, which lost 0 bases and 8 bases, there was a span of 13 bases. Here the CDR3 DNA reads TGTGCCAGCAGCTTAGCCCAGGGAAGCAAGGGCTACACCTTC. Translating gives CASSLAQGSKGYTF.

V is TRBV5-1 and J is TRBJ2-7; TRBD1 agrees at 7 bases. Germline V gene sequence: CDR1 SGHRS, CDR2 YFSETQ. The CDR3 runs 14 residues. Losses at the gene ends were 4 bases for V and 2 bases for J; bases not matched to a gene: 6. The CDR3 is CASSVTGVPYEQYF. The CDR3 DNA reads as TGCGCCAGCAGCGTAACAGGGGTCCCCTACGAGCAGTACTTC.